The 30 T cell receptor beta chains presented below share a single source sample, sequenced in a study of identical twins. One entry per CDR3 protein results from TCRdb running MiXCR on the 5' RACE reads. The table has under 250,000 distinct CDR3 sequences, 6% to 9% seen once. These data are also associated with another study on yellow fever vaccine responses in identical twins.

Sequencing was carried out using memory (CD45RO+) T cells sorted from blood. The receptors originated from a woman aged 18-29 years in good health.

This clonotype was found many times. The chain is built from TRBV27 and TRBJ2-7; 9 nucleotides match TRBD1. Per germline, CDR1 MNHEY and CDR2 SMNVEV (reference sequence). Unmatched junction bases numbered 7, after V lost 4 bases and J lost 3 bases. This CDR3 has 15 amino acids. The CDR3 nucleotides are TGTGCCAGCAGTTATCGACCGGGACAGGGCTACGAGCAGTACTTC. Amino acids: CASSYRPGQGYEQYF.

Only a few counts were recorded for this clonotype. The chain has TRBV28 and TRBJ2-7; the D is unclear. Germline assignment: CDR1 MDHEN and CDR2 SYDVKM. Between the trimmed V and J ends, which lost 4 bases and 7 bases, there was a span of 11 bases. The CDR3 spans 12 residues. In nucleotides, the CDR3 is TGTGCCAGCAGTTCAGCAGCTAGTGAGCAGTACTTC. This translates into CASSSAASEQYF.

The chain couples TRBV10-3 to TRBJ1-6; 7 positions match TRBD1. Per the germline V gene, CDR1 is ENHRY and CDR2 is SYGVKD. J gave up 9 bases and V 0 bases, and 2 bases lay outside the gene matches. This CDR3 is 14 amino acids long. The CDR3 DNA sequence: TGTGCCATCAGTGAGTCAAGACAGGGTTCACCCCTCCACTTT. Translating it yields CAISESRQGSPLHF.

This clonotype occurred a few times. CDR3 sequence: CSAQPWGGSTDTQYF. Written as DNA, the CDR3 is TGCAGTGCCCAACCCTGGGGGGGGAGCACAGATACGCAGTATTTT. This chain uses TRBV20-1 with TRBJ2-3; 7 positions agree with TRBD2. CDR3 length: 15 amino acids. The junction had 9 bases not matched to a gene; V was cut back by 6 bases and J by 0 bases. Germline CDR1 is DFQATT and CDR2 is SNEGSKA (reference sequence).

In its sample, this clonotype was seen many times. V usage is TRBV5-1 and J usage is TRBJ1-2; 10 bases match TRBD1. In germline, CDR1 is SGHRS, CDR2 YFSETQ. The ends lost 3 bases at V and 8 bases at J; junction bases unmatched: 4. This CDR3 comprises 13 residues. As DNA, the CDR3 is TGCGCCAGCAGCTCAGGGACAGGGGACGGCTACACCTTC. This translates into CASSSGTGDGYTF.

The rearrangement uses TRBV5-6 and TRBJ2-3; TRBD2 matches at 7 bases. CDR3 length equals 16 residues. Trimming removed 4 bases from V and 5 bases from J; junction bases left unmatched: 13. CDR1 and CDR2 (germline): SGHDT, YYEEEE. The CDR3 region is CASSRRDYLDRDTQYF. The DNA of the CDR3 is TGTGCCAGCAGCCGCCGGGACTACCTAGATAGAGATACGCAGTATTTT.

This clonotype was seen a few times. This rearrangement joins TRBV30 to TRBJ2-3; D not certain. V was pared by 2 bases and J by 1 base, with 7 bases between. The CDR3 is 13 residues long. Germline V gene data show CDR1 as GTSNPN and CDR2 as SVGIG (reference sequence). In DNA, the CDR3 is TGTGCCTGGAGTCGAGCGCGCACAGATACGCAGTATTTT. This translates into CAWSRARTDTQYF. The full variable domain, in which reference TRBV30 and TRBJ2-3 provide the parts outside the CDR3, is SQTIHQWPATLVQPVGSPLSLECTVEGTSNPNLYWYRQAAGRGLQLLFYSVGIGQISSEVPQNLSASRPQDRQFILSSKKLLLSDSGFYLCAWSRARTDTQYFGPGTRLTVL.

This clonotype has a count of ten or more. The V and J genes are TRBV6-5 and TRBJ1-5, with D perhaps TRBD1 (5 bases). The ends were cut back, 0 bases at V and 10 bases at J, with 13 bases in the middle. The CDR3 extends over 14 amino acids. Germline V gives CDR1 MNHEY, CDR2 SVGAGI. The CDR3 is CASSYSDRGYPQHF. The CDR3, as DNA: TGTGCCAGCAGTTACTCAGACAGAGGGTATCCCCAGCATTTT.

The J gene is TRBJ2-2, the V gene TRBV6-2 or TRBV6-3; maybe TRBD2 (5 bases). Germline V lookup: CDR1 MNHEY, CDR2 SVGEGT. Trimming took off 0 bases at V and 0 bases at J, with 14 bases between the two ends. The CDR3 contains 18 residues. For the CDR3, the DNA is TGTGCCAGCAGTTACTCGGGTAGCGACTCAGCGAACACCGGGGAGCTGTTTTTT. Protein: CASSYSGSDSANTGELFF.

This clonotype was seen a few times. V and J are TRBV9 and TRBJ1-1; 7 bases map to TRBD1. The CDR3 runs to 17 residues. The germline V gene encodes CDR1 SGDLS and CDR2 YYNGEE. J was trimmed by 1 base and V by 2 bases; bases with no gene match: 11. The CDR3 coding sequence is TGTGCCAGCAGCGTCCGACCGGACGGGACAGCGAACACTGAAGCTTTCTTT. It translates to CASSVRPDGTANTEAFF.

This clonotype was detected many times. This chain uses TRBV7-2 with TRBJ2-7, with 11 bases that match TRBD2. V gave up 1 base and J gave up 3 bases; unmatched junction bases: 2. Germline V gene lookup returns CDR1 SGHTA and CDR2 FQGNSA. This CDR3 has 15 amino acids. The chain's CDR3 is CASSLGGTSGYEQYF. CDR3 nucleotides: TGTGCCAGCAGCTTAGGAGGGACTAGCGGCTACGAGCAGTACTTC. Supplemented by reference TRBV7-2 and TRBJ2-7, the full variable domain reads GAGVSQSPSNKVTEKGKDVELRCDPISGHTALYWYRQSLGQGLEFLIYFQGNSAPDKSGLPSDRFSAERTGGSVSTLTIQRTQQEDSAVYLCASSLGGTSGYEQYFGPGTRLTVT.

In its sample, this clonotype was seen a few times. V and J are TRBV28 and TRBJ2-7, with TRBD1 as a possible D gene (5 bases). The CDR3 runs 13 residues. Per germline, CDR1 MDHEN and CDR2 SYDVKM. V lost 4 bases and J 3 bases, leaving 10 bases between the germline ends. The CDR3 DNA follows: TGTGCCAGCAGTTATACCGGACACTACGAGCAGTACTTC. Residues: CASSYTGHYEQYF.

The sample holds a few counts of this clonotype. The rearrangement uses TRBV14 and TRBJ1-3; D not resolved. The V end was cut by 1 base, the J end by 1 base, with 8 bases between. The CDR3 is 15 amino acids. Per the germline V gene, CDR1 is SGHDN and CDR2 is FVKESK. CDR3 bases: TGTGCCAGCAGCCAAGTAGGGAAATCTGGAAACACCATATATTTT. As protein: CASSQVGKSGNTIYF.

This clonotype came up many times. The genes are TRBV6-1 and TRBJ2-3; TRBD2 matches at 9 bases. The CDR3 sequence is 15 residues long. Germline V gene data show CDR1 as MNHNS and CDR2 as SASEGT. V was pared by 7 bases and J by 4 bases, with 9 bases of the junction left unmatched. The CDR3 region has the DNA TGTGCCAGCACCTTGACTAGCGGTGGCGCAGATACGCAGTATTTT. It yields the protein CASTLTSGGADTQYF.

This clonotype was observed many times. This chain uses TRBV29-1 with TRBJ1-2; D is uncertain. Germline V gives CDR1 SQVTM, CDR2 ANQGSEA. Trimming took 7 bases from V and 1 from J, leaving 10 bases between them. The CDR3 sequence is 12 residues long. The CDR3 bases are TGCAGCGCCTCCTTACATAACTATGGCTACACCTTC. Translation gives CSASLHNYGYTF.

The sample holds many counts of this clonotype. The chain's CDR3 is CASSLGEYRIEQFF. CDR3 nucleotide sequence: TGTGCCAGCAGTCTAGGGGAATACCGGATTGAGCAGTTCTTC. The chain has TRBV2 and TRBJ2-1; D may be TRBD1 (5 bases). The CDR3 sequence is 14 residues long. V lost 5 bases and J 9 bases, leaving 17 bases between the germline ends. Germline V lookup: CDR1 SNHLY, CDR2 FYNNEI.

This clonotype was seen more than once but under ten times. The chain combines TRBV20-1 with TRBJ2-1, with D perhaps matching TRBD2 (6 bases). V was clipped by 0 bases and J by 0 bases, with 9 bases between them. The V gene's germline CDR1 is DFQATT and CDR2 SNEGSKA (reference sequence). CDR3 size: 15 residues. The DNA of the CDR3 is TGCAGTGCTAGAGATACCGGGAGCTCCTACAATGAGCAGTTCTTC. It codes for CSARDTGSSYNEQFF.

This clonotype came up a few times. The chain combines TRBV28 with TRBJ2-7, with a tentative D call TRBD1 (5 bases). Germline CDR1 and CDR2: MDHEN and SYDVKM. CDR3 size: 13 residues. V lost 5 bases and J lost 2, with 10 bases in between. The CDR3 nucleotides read TGTGCCAGCAGTCCCGACAGTACCTACGAGCAGTACTTC. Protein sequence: CASSPDSTYEQYF.

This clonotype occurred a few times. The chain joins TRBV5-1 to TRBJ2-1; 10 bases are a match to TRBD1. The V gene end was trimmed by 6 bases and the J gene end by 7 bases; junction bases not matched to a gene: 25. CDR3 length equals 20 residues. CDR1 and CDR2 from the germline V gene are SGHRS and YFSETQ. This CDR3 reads CASTPGQGPNRARGRNEQFF. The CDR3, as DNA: TGCGCCAGCACGCCGGGACAGGGGCCCAATCGGGCTAGGGGTAGAAATGAGCAGTTCTTC.

This chain's CDR3 is CAWKRNEQYF. The CDR3 DNA reads TGTGCCTGGAAGAGAAACGAGCAGTACTTC. This chain connects TRBV30 to TRBJ2-7; D not resolved. CDR1 GTSNPN and CDR2 SVGIG come from the germline V gene (reference sequence). This CDR3 has 10 residues. The V gene lost 4 bases and the J gene lost 5 bases, with 6 bases spanning the gap.

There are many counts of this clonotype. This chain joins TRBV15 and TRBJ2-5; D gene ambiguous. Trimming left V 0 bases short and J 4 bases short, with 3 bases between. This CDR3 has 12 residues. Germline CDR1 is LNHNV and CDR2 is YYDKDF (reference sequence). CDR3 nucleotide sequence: TGTGCCACCAGCAGAGATGGAGAGACCCAGTACTTC. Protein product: CATSRDGETQYF.

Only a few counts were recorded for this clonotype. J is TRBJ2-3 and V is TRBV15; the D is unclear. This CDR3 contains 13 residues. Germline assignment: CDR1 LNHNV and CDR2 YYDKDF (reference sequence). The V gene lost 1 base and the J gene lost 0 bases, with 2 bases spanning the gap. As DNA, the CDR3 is TGTGCCACCAGCAGAGCCAGCACAGATACGCAGTATTTT. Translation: CATSRASTDTQYF.

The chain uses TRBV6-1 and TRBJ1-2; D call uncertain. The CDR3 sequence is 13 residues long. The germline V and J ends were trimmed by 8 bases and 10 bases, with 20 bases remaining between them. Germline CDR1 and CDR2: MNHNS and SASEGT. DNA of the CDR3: TGTGCCAGCTTTGATAACTGGGCCCGGGTCTACACCTTC. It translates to CASFDNWARVYTF.

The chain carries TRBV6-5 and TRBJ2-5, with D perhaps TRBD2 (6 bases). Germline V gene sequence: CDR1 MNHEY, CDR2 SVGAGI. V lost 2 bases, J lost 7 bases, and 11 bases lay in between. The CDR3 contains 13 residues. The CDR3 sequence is CASSYGGKGTQYF. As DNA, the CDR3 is TGTGCCAGCAGTTACGGAGGGAAGGGGACCCAGTACTTC.

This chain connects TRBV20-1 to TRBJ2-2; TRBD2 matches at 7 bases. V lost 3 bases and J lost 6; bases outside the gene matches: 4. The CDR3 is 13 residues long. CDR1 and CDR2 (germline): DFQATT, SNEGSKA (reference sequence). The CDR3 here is CSASAGVAGELFF. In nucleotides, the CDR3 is TGCAGTGCTAGTGCGGGAGTTGCCGGGGAGCTGTTTTTT.

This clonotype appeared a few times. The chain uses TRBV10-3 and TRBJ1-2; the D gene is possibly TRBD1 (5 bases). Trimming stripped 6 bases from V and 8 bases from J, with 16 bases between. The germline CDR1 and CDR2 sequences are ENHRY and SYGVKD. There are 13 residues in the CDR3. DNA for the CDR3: TGTGCCATCAGCACCGGGACTCTAGGAGGCTACACCTTC. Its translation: CAISTGTLGGYTF.

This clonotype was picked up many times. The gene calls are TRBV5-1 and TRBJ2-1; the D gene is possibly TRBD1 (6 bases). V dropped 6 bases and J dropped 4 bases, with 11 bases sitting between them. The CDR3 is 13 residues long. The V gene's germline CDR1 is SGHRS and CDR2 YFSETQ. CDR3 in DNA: TGCGCCAGCATTGGACAGCAGTACAATGAGCAGTTCTTC. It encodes CASIGQQYNEQFF.

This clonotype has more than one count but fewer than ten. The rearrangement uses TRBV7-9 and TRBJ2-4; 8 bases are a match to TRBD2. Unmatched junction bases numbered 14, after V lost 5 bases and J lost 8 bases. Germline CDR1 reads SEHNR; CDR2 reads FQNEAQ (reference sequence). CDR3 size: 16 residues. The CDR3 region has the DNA TGTGCCAGCAGCATCGGACTAACGGGAGGGGCAGACATTCAGTACTTC. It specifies CASSIGLTGGADIQYF.

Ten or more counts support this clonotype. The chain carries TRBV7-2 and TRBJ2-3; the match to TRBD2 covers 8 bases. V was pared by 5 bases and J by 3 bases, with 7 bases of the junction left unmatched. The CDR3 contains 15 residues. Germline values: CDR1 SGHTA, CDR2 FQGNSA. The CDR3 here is CASSPKAGATDTQYF. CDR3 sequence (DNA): TGTGCCAGCAGCCCGAAAGCGGGAGCAACAGATACGCAGTATTTT.

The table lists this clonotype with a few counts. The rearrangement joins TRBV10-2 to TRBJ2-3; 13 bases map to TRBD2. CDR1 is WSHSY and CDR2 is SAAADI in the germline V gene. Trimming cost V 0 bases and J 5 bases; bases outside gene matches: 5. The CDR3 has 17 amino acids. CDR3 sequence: CASSESRTSGSGDTQYF. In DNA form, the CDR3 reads TGCGCCAGCAGTGAGTCGCGGACTAGCGGGAGTGGAGATACGCAGTATTTT.